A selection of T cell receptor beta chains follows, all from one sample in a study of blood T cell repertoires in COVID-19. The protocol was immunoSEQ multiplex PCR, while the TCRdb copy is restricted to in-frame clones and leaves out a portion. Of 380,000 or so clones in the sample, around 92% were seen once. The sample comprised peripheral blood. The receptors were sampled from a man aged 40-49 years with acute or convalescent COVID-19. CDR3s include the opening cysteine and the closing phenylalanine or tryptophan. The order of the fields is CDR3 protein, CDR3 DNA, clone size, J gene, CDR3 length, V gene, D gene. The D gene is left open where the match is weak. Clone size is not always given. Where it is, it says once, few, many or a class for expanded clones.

CASSLDRADPSYYSGNTIYF,TGTGCCAGCTCACTCGACAGGGCGGATCCCTCCTACTACTCTGGAAACACCATATATTTT,NA,TRBJ1-3,20,TRBV18,TRBD1
CASSLRQANYGYTF,TGTGCCAGCAGCCTAAGACAGGCTAACTATGGCTACACCTTC,NA,TRBJ1-2,14,TRBV6-5,NA
CASSDEGTQHF,TGTGCCAGCAGCGACGAGGGCACCCAGCATTTT,once,TRBJ1-5,11,TRBV6-5,NA
CASNINRDLGEKLFF,TGTGCCAGCAACATTAACAGGGACCTAGGGGAAAAACTGTTTTTT,NA,TRBJ1-4,15,TRBV28,NA
CASSPISSIPQETQYF,TGTGCCAGCAGCCCGATCTCCAGTATACCACAAGAGACCCAGTACTTC,NA,TRBJ2-5,16,TRBV5-6,NA
CASSSRDTQYF,TGTGCCAGCAGTTCCCGGGATACGCAGTATTTT,NA,TRBJ2-3,11,TRBV27,NA
CASSLARGLGETQYF,TGTGCCAGCAGCTTGGCCAGGGGGTTGGGAGAGACCCAGTACTTC,NA,TRBJ2-5,15,TRBV5-6,TRBD1
CASSQGDRSYGYTF,TGCGCCAGCAGCCAAGGGGACAGGTCGTATGGCTACACCTTC,NA,TRBJ1-2,14,TRBV4-1,TRBD1
CASSFFFGQEEKLFF,TGTGCCAGCAGCTTCTTTTTCGGACAGGAGGAAAAACTGTTTTTT,once,TRBJ1-4,15,TRBV5-4,TRBD1
CTSTPHVGGAKAKNIQYF,TGCACCAGCACCCCACACGTCGGAGGGGCCAAAGCCAAAAACATTCAGTACTTC,few,TRBJ2-4,18,TRBV1,NA
CASSQAWGQDGYNEQFF,TGTGCCAGCAGCCAGGCCTGGGGACAGGACGGATACAATGAGCAGTTCTTC,NA,TRBJ2-1,17,TRBV4-2,TRBD1
CASSQDQVGNEKLFF,TGTGCCAGCAGCCAAGATCAGGTGGGTAATGAAAAACTGTTTTTT,NA,TRBJ1-4,15,TRBV4-2,NA
CASSLEPRADTQYF,TGCGCCAGCAGCTTGGAGCCGAGGGCAGATACGCAGTATTTT,NA,TRBJ2-3,14,TRBV5-1,NA
CASSVGQRFDYGYTF,TGTGCCAGCAGCGTAGGACAGCGTTTTGACTATGGCTACACCTTC,NA,TRBJ1-2,15,TRBV9,NA
CSANSLAGGGNEQFF,TGCAGCGCCAACTCCCTAGCGGGAGGAGGCAATGAGCAGTTCTTC,NA,TRBJ2-1,15,TRBV29-1,TRBD2
CAWSVAVGVGFF,TGTGCCTGGAGTGTAGCGGTTGGGGTTGGTTTCTTT,NA,TRBJ1-1,12,TRBV30,NA